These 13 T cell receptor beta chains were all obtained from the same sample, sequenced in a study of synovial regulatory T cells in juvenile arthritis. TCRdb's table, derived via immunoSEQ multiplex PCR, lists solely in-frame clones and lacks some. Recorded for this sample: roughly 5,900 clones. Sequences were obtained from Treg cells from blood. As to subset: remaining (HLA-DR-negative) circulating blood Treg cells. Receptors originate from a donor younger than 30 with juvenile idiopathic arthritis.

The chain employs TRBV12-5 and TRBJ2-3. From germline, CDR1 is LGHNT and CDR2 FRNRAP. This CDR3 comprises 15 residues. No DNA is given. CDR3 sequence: CASAPPGGGTDTQYF.

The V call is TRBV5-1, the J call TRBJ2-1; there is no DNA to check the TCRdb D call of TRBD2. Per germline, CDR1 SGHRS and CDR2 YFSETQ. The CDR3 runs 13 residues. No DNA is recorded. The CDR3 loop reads CASRPRYYNEQFF.

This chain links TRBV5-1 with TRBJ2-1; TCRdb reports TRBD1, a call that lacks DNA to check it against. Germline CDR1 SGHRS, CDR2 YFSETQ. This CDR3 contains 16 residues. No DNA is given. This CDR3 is CASSFRQGPTYNEQFF. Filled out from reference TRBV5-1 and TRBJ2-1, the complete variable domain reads KAGVTQTPRYLIKTRGQQVTLSCSPISGHRSVSWYQQTPGQGLQFLFEYFSETQRNKGNFPGRFSGRQFSNSRSEMNVSTLELGDSALYLCASSFRQGPTYNEQFFGPGTRLTVL.

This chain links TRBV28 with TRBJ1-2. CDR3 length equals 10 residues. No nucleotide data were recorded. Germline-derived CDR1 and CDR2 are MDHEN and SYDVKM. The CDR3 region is CASGRGGYTF.

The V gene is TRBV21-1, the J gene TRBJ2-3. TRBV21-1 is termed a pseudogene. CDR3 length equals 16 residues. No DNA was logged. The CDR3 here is CASSKGRGGSTDTQYF.

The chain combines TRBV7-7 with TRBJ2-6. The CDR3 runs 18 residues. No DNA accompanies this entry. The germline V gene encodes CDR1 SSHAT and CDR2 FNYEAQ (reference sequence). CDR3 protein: CASSNENMPQSRANVLTF. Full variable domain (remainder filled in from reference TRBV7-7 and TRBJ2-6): GAGVSQSPRYKVTKRGQDVTLRCDPISSHATLYWYQQALGQGPEFLTYFNYEAQPDKSGLPSDRFSAERPEGSISTLTIQRTEQRDSAMYRCASSNENMPQSRANVLTFGAGSRLTVL.

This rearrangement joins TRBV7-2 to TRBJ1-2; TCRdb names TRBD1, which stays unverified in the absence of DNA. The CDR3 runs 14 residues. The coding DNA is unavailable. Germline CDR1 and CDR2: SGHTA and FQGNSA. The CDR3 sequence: CASSTGTGSVGYTF.

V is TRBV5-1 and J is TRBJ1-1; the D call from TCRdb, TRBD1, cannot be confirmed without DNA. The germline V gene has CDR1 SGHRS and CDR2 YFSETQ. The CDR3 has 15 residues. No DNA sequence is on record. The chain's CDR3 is CASSAQTQGNTEAFF. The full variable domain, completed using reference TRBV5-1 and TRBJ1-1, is KAGVTQTPRYLIKTRGQQVTLSCSPISGHRSVSWYQQTPGQGLQFLFEYFSETQRNKGNFPGRFSGRQFSNSRSEMNVSTLELGDSALYLCASSAQTQGNTEAFFGQGTRLTVV.

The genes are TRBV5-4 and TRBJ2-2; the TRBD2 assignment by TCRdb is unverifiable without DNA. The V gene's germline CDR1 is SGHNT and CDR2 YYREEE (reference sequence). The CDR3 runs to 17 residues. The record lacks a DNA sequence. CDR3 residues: CASSLTSGSWETGELFF.

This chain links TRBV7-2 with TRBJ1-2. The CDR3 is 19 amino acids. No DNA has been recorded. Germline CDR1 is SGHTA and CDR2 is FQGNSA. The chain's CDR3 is CASSLVRGNARGVNYGYTF.

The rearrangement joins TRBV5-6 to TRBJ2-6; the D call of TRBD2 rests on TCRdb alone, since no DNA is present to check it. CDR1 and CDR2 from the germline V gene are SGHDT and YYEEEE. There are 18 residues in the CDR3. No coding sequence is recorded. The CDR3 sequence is CASSLFSGSLPGANVLTF.

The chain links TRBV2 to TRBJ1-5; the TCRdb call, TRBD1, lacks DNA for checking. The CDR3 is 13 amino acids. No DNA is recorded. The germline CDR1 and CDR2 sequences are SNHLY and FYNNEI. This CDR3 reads CASMVRTNQPQHF.

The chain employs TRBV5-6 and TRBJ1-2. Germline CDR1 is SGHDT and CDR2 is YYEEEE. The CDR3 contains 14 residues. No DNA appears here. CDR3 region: CASSPPWENYGYTF.